This TCR beta chain was profiled in a study of CD8+CD57+ T cells in acquired aplastic anemia. At least ten counts were recorded for this clonotype. Antigen specificity is unknown. For CDR3 and TCR beta VDJ profiling, genomic DNA was the template used. TCRdb recomputed calls from the reads with MiXCR, one row per CDR3 protein. The sample records about 58,000 distinct CDR3 sequences, roughly three fifths being singletons. Whole-study findings and limits: There were roughly 28 CD8+ CDR3 sequences that occurred in both patients and controls.

Those patients picked for sequencing had displayed CD8+CD57+ cell expansion on flow cytometry. The CDR3 has 13 residues. Trimming took off 0 bases at V and 4 bases at J, with 9 bases between the two ends. Germline CDR1 and CDR2: DFQATT and SNEGSKA (reference sequence). The clonotype comes from a human donor with aplastic anemia. Sequencing used sorted CD4+, CD8+, or CD8+CD57+ T cells (not recorded which) from PBMCs. The genes are TRBV20-1 and TRBJ1-1, with D unclear. CDR3 in DNA: TGCAGTGCTAGAGAATCAGGATCCACTGAAGCTTTCTTT. Translated: CSARESGSTEAFF.